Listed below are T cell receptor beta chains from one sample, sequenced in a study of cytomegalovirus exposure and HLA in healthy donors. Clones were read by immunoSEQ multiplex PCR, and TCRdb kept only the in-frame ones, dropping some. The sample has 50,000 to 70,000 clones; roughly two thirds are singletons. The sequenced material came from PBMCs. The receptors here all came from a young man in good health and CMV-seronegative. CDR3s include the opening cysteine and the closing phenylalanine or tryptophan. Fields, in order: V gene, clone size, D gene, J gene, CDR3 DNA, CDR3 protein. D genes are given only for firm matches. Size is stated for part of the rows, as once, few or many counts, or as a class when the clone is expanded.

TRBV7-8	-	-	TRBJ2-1	TGTGCCAGCAGCTTAGCTAGGGGGAAACAGGTCCTAAGCTCCTACAATGAGCAGTTCTTC	CASSLARGKQVLSSYNEQFF
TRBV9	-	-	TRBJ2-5	TGTGCCAGCAGCGTAGTGGGGGCCCCCGGAGAGACCCAGTACTTC	CASSVVGAPGETQYF
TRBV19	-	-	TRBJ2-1	TGTGCCAGTAGTATAACAGGGACCTACAATGAGCAGTTCTTC	CASSITGTYNEQFF
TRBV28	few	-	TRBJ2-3	TGTGCCAGCAAGAAGGCTAGCGCGCCAGATACGCAGTATTTT	CASKKASAPDTQYF
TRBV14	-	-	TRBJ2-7	TGTGCCAGCAGCCACAAACGGGAGCAGTACTTC	CASSHKREQYF
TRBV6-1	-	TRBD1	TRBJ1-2	TGTGCCAGCAGTTCTCGGACAGGGGAAGCTGGCTACACCTTC	CASSSRTGEAGYTF
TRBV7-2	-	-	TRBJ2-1	TGTGCCAGCAGCCCGACCTACTCCGGGAATGAGCAGTTCTTC	CASSPTYSGNEQFF
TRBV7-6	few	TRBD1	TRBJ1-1	TGTGCCAGCAGCTTAGGGGTCGGGACAGAGAACACTGAAGCTTTCTTT	CASSLGVGTENTEAFF
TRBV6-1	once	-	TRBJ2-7	TGTGCCAGCACAGCAGGGTTCTACGAGCAGTACTTC	CASTAGFYEQYF
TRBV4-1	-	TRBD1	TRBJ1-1	TGCGCCAGCAGCCAATGGGACAGTAACACTGAAGCTTTCTTT	CASSQWDSNTEAFF
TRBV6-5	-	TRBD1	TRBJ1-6	TGTGCCAGCAGTTACACGCCGGGACAGGATAATTCACCCCTCCACTTT	CASSYTPGQDNSPLHF
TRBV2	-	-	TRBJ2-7	TGTGCCAGCAGTGAAGGCGGGGGCCTCCCCTACGAGCAGTACTTC	CASSEGGGLPYEQYF
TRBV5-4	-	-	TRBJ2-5	TGTGCCAGCAGCCTAGGCGGGGGCCCCCAAGAGACCCAGTACTTC	CASSLGGGPQETQYF
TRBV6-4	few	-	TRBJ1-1	TGTGCCAGCAAAGCTCAACAGGGCACTGAAGCTTTCTTT	CASKAQQGTEAFF
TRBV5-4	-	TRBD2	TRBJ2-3	TGTGCCAGCAGCTCCCGGGGACTAGCGGGGGCTAGCACAGATACGCAGTATTTT	CASSSRGLAGASTDTQYF
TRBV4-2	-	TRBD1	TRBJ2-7	TGTGCCAGCAGCCAAAATAGACAGGGCGAGCAGTACTTC	CASSQNRQGEQYF
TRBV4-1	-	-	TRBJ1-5	TGCGCCAGCAGCCAAGATTCCGGGGTTCAGCCCCAGCATTTT	CASSQDSGVQPQHF
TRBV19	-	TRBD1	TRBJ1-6	TGTGCCAGTAGTACCACAGGGGTCTCACCCCTCCACTTT	CASSTTGVSPLHF
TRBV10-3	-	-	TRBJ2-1	TGTGCCATCAGACCCGAGGTAGGGGACAATGAGCAGTTCTTC	CAIRPEVGDNEQFF
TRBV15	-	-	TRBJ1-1	TGTGCCACCAGCCTTGAGTTGAACACTGAAGCTTTCTTT	CATSLELNTEAFF
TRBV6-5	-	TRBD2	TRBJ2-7	TGTGCCAGCAGAGGAGTAGCGGGGGACTACGAGCAGTACTTC	CASRGVAGDYEQYF
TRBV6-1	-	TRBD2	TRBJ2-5	TGTGCCAGCAGTGACCAGGGAGGGTGGGAGACCCAGTACTTC	CASSDQGGWETQYF
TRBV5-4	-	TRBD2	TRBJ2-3	TGTGCCAGCAGCTGGGGACTACAGTCGGATACGCAGTATTTT	CASSWGLQSDTQYF
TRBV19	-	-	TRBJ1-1	TGTGCCAGTAGCAGGAGGACTGAAGCTTTCTTT	CASSRRTEAFF
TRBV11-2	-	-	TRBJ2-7	TGTGCCAGCAGCTTAGGCTCAGGTGACGAGCAGTACTTC	CASSLGSGDEQYF